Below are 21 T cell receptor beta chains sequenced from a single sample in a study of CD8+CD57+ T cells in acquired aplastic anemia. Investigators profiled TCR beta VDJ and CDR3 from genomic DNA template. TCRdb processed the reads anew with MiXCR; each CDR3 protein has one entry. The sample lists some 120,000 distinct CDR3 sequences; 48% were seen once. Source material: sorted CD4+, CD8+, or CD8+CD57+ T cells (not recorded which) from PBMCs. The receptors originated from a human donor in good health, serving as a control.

CDR3: CASRLAGGLNEQFF. CDR3 bases: TGTGCCAGCAGACTAGCGGGGGGGCTAAATGAGCAGTTCTTC. The rearrangement links TRBV7-3 to TRBJ2-1, with 13 bases that match TRBD2. This CDR3 contains 14 residues. Germline trimming cut 6 bases from V and 7 bases from J; bases unmatched to any gene: 3. Germline lookup yields CDR1 SGHTA and CDR2 FQGTGA.

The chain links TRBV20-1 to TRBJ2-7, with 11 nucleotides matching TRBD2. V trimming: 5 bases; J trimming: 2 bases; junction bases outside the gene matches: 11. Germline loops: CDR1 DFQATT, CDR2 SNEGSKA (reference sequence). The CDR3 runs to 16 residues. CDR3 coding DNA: TGCAGTGCTGCCCTAACGACTAGCGGGGCAACCTACGAGCAGTACTTC. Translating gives CSAALTTSGATYEQYF.

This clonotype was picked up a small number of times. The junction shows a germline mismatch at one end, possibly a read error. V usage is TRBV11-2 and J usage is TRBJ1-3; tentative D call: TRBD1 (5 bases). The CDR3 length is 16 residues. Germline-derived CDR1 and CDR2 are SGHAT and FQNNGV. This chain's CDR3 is CASRLNPGRSGNTIYF. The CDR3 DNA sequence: TGTGCCAGCCGCTTAAATCCAGGGCGGTCTGGAAACACCATATATTTT. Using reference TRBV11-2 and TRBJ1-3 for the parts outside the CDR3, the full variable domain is EAGVAQSPRYKIIEKRQSVAFWCNPISGHATLYWYQQILGQGPKLLIQFQNNGVVDDSQLPKDRFSAERLKGVDSTLKIQPAKLEDSAVYLCASRLNPGRSGNTIYFGEGSWLTVV.

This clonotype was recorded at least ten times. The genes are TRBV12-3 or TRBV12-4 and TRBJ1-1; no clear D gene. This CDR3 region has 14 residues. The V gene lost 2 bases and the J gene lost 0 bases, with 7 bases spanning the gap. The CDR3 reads CASSLTEMNTEAFF. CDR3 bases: TGTGCCAGCAGTTTAACAGAAATGAACACTGAAGCTTTCTTT.

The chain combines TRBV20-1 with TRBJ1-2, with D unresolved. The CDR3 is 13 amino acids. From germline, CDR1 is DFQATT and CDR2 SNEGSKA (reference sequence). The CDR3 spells CSAGAIGHYGYTF. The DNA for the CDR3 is TGCAGCGCTGGAGCGATAGGCCACTATGGCTACACCTTC.

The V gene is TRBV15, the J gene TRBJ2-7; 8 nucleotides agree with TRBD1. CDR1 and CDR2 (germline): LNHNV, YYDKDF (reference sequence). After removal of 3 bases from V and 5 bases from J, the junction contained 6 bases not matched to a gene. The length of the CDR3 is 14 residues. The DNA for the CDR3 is TGTGCCACCAGCAGGACAGGGGTTGGGAACGAGCAGTACTTC. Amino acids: CATSRTGVGNEQYF.

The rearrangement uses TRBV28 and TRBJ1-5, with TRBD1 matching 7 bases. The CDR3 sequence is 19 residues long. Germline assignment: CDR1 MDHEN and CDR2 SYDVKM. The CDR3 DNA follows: TGTGCGAGTTTGACAGGGTATTTGGGTTTGGGGTTTAGCAATCAGCCCCAGCATTTT. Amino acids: CASLTGYLGLGFSNQPQHF.

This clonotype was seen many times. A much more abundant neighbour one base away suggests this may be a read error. CDR3 region: CASRIQGRKETQYF. CDR3 sequence (DNA): TGTGCCAGCAGAATACAAGGTCGTAAGGAGACCCAGTACTTC. V usage is TRBV2 and J usage is TRBJ2-5; D is undetermined. Trimming stripped 6 bases from V and 5 bases from J, with 16 bases between. From germline, CDR1 is SNHLY and CDR2 FYNNEI. This CDR3 is 14 amino acids long.

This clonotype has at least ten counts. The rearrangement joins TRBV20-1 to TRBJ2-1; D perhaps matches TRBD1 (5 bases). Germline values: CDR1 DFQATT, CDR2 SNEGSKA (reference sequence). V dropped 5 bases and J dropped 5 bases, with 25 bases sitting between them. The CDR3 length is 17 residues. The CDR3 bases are TGCAGTGCTGGGCACCCTACGGAAGGGGCGATGGACAATGAGCAGTTCTTC. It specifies CSAGHPTEGAMDNEQFF.

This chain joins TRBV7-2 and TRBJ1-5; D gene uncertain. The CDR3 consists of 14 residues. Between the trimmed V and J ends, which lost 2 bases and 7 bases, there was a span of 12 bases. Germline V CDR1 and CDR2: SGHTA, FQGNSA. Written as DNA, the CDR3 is TGTGCCAGCAGCTTATGGTCGGGTTTGCAGCCCCAGCATTTT. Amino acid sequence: CASSLWSGLQPQHF.

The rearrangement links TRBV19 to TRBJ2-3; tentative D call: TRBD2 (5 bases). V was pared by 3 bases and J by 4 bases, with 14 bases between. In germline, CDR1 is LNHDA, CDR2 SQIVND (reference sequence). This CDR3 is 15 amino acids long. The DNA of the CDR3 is TGTGCCAGTAGTATTGAGGACTCCCCGTCAGATACGCAGTATTTT. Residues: CASSIEDSPSDTQYF.

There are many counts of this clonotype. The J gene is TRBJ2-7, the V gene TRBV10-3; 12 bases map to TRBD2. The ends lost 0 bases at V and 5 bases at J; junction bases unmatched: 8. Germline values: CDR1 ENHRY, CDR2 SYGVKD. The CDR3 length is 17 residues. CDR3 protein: CAISESKGLAGFDEQYF. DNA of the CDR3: TGTGCCATCAGTGAGTCGAAAGGACTAGCGGGATTTGACGAGCAGTACTTC.

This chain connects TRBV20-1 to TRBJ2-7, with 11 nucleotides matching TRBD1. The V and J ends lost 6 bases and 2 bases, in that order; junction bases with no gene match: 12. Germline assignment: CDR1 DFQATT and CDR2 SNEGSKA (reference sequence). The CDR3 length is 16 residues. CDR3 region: CSAGVAGTGGTYEQYF. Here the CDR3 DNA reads TGCAGTGCCGGAGTTGCCGGGACAGGGGGTACCTACGAGCAGTACTTC.

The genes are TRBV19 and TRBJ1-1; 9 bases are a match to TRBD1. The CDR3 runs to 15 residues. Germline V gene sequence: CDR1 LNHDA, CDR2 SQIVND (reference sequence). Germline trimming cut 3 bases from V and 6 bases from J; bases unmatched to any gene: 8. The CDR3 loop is CASSMGQGKVAEAFF. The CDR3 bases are TGTGCCAGTAGTATGGGACAGGGTAAGGTGGCTGAAGCTTTCTTT.

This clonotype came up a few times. The CDR3 nucleotides are TGTGCCAGCAGCCCACAACAGGGGGCGGCCGGGGAGCTGTTTTTT. It encodes CASSPQQGAAGELFF. The chain joins TRBV7-2 to TRBJ2-2, with 9 bases fitting TRBD1. The CDR3 spans 15 residues. The germline V gene encodes CDR1 SGHTA and CDR2 FQGNSA. V lost 5 bases and J lost 6; bases outside the gene matches: 7.

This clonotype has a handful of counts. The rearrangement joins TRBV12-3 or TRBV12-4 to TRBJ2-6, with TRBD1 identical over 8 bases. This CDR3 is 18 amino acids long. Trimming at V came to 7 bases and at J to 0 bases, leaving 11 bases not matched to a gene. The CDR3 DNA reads TGTGCCAGCAATGATGTGACAGGGGCCAACTCTGGGGCCAACGTCCTGACTTTC. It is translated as CASNDVTGANSGANVLTF.

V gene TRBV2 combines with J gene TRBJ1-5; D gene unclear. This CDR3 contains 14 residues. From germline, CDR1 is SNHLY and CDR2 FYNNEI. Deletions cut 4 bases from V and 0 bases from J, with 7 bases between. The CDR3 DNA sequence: TGTGCCAGCAGTGCTTACAGTAGCAATCAGCCCCAGCATTTT. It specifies CASSAYSSNQPQHF.

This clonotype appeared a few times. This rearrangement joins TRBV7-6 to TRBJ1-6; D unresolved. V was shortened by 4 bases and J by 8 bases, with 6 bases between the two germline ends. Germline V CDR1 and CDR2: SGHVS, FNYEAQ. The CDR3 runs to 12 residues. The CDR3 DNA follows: TGTGCCAGCAGCTCAAATGATTCACCCCTCCACTTT. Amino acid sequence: CASSSNDSPLHF.

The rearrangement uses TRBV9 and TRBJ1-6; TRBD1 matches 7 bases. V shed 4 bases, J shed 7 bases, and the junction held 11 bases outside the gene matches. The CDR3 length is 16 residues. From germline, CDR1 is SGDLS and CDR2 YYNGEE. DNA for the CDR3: TGTGCCAGCAGCACCTTCGACAGGGCGGGGAATTCACCCCTCCACTTT. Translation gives CASSTFDRAGNSPLHF.

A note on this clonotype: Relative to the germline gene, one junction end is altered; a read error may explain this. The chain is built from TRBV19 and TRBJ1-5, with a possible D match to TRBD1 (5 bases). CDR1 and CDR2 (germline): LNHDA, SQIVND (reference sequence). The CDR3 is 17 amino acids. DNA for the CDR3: TGTGCCAGTTGTATTAACCCTTCCCCAGCGGACAATCAGCTCCAGCATTTT. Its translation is CASCINPSPADNQLQHF.

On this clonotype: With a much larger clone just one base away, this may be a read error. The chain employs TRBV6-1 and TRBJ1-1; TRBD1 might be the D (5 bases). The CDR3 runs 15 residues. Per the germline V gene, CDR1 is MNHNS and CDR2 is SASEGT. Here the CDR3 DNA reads TGTGCCCGCAGTGATAGAGGGACGGCGATCACTGAAGCTTTCTTT. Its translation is CARSDRGTAITEAFF.